This entry is about one TCR beta chain. The data belong to a study of shared clonotypes between healthy human individuals. The overall study: Donor ages ranged 18 to 49 years: a couple of women, a few men.

Across several immunoSEQ plates, the genomic DNA of each subset was split evenly. Some 30,000 T cell genomes (approximately 210 ng DNA) went into each sorted-subset replicate. Clones were sequenced by immunoSEQ multiplex PCR, and TCRdb holds only the in-frame ones, with some missing. The data contain more than 2 million clones, over 85% of them singletons. A split of CD4+ cells into CD45RA+ naive and CD45RA-negative memory subsets was performed. Germline-derived CDR1 and CDR2 are SGHRS and YFSETQ. The CDR3 extends over 13 amino acids. After removal of 4 bases from V and 5 bases from J, the junction contained 4 bases not matched to a gene.

The material sequenced was naive CD4+ T cells sorted from blood. As to subset: CD45RA+ positively selected. The sequence was obtained from a man younger than 35 in good health. This rearrangement joins TRBV5-1 to TRBJ2-5; TRBD1 matches 8 bases. The CDR3, as DNA: TGCGCCAGCAGCCGGGACAGGCTGGAGACCCAGTACTTC. It yields the protein CASSRDRLETQYF.